This entry features one T cell receptor beta chain sequence. The sample originates from a study of blood T cell repertoires in COVID-19. Study-wide context: Sites in the United States, Italy and Spain provided acute and convalescent COVID-19 samples. T cells, B-cell-depleted T cells, or PBMCs supplied cDNA or gDNA.

Enrollment of patients from Seattle took place during active infection, with longitudinal follow-up. As handled by the study authors: By means of reference gene primer amplification, nucleated cell counts were estimated. TCRdb's table, derived via immunoSEQ multiplex PCR, lists solely in-frame clones and lacks some. The DNA was the basis for D and trimming; V, J and clone size are from that table. The table lists about 73,000 clones, roughly 80% of them singletons, with over 2% in the top ten. CDR1 KGHSH and CDR2 LQKENI come from the germline V gene. J gave up 5 bases and V 4 bases, and 4 bases lay outside the gene matches. This CDR3 has 15 amino acids.

The sequenced sample was peripheral blood. This receptor was obtained from a man aged 65 to 85 with COVID-19, enrolled during active disease. The gene calls are TRBV18 and TRBJ2-2; 10 bases are a match to TRBD1. The CDR3 nucleotides are TGTGCCAGCTCACGAGACAGGGGGCGGACCGGGGAGCTGTTTTTT. Translation: CASSRDRGRTGELFF.